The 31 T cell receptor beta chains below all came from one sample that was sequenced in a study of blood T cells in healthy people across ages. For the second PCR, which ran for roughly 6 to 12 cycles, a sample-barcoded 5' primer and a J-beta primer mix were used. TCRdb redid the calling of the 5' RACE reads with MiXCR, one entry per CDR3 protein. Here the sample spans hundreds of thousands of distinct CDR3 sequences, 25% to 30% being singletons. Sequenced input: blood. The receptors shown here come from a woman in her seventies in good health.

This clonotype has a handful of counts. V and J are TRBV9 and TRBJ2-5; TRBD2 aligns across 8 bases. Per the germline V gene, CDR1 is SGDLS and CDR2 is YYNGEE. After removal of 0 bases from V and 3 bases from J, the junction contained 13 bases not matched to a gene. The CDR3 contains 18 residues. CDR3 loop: CASSVVAAQRELEETQYF. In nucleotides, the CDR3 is TGTGCCAGCAGCGTAGTGGCCGCCCAGCGGGAGTTAGAAGAGACCCAGTACTTC.

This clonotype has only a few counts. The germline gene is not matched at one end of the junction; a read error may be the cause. As DNA, the CDR3 is TGTGCCACCAGCAGAGTCACCCGGGAGTTCACTGGAGCTTTCTTT. This codes for CATSRVTREFTGAFF. The rearrangement uses TRBV15 and TRBJ1-1; D ambiguous. CDR1 is LNHNV and CDR2 is YYDKDF in the germline V gene (reference sequence). There are 15 residues in the CDR3.

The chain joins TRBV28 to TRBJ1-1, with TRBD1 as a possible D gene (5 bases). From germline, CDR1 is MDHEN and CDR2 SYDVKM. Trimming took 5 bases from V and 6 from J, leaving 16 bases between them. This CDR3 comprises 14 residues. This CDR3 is CASSPGGVSAEAFF. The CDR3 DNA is TGTGCCAGCAGTCCCGGAGGGGTTAGCGCTGAAGCTTTCTTT.

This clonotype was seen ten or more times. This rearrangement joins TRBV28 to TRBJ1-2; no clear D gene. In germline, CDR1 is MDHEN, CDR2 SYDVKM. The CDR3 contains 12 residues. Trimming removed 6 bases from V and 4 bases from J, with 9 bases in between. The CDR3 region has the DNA TGTGCCAGCAGCGAGGGTAGCTATGGCTACACCTTC. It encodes CASSEGSYGYTF.

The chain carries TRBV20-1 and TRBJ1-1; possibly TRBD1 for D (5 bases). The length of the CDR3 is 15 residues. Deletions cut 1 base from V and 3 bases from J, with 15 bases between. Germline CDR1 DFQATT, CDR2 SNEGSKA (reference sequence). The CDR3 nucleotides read TGCAGTGCTAGAGTTAGAGGGGTAGTGTACACTGAAGCTTTCTTT. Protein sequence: CSARVRGVVYTEAFF.

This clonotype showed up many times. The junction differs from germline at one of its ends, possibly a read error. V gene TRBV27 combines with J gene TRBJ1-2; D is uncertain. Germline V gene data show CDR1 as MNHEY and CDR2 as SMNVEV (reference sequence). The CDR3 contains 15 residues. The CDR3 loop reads CASSLSLGFNYGYTF. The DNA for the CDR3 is TGTGCCAGCAGCTTATCACTTGGGTTCAACTATGGCTACACCTTC.

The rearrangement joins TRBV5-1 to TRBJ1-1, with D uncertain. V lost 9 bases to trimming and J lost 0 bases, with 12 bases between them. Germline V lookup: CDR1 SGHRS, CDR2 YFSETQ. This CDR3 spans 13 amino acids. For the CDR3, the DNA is TGCGCCACTCGGTCGGTTATGAACACTGAAGCTTTCTTT. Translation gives CATRSVMNTEAFF.

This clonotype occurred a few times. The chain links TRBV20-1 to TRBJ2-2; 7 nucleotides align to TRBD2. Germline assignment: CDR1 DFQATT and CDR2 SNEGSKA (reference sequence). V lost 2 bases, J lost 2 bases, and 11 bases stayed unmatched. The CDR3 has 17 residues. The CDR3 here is CSARPMAGVSNTGELFF. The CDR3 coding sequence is TGCAGTGCTAGACCGATGGCGGGAGTTTCTAACACCGGGGAGCTGTTTTTT.

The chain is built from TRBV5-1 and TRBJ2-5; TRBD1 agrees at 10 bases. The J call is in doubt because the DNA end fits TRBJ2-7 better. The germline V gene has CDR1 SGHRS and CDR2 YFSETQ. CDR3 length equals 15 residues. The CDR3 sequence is CASSLSGTGAYEQYF. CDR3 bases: TGCGCCAGCAGCTTGTCCGGGACAGGGGCCTACGAGCAGTACTTC.

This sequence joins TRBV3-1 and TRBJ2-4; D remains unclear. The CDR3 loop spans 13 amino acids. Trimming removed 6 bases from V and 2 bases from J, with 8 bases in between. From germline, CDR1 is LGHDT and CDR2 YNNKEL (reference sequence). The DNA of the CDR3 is TGTGCCAGCAGGGATCTAACCAAAAACATTCAGTACTTC. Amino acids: CASRDLTKNIQYF. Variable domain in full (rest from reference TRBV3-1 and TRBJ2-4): DTAVSQTPKYLVTQMGNDKSIKCEQNLGHDTMYWYKQDSKKFLKIMFSYNNKELIINETVPNRFSPKSPDKAHLNLHINSLELGDSAVYFCASRDLTKNIQYFGAGTRLSVL.

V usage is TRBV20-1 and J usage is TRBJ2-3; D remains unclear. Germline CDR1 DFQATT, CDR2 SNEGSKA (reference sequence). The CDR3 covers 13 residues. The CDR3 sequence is CSASILDTDTQYF. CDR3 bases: TGCAGCGCCTCCATCCTGGACACAGATACGCAGTATTTT.

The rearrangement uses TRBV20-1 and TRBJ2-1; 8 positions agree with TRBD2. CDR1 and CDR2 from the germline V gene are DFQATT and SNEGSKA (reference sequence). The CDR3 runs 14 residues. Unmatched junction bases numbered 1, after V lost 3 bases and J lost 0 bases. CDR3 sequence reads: CSASGGASYNEQFF. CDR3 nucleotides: TGCAGTGCTAGCGGGGGGGCCTCCTACAATGAGCAGTTCTTC.

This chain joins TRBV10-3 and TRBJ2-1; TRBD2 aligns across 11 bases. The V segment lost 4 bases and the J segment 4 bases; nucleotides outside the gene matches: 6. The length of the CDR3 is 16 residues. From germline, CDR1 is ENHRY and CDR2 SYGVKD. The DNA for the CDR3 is TGTGCCATCAGTGGGACCGGGACTAGCGGATACAATGAGCAGTTCTTC. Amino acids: CAISGTGTSGYNEQFF.

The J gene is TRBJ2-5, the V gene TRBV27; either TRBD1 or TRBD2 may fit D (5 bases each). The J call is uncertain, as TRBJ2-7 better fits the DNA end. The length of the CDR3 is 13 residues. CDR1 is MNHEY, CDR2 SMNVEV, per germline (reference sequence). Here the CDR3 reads CASHRRGGYEQYF. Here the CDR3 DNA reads TGTGCCAGCCACCGACGGGGCGGCTACGAGCAGTACTTC.

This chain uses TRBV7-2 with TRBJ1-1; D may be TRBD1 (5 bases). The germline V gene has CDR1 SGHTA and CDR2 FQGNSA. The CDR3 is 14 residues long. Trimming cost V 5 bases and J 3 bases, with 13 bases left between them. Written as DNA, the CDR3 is TGTGCCAGCAGCACCTCCCGGGGCCACACTGAAGCTTTCTTT. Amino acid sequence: CASSTSRGHTEAFF.

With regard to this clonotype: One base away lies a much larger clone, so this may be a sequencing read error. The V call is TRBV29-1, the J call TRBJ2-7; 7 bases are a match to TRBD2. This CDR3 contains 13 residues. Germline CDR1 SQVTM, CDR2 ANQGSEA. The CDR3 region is CSVWEGVSYKQYF. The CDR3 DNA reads TGCAGCGTTTGGGAGGGCGTTAGCTACAAGCAGTACTTC.

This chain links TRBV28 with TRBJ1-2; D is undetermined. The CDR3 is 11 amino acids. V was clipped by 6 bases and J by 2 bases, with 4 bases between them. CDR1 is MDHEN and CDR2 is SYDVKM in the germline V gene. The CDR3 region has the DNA TGTGCCAGCAGGAGAAACTATGGCTACACCTTC. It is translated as CASRRNYGYTF.

CDR3 loop: CASSQGLLGSIRNTEAFF. CDR3 bases: TGCGCCAGCAGCCAAGGCCTTTTAGGATCGATCAGGAACACTGAAGCTTTCTTT. This sequence joins TRBV4-1 and TRBJ1-1, with D unresolved. Trimming pared 1 base from V and 1 base from J, leaving 19 bases between. The germline gives CDR1 MGHRA, CDR2 YSYEKL. The CDR3 is 18 residues long.

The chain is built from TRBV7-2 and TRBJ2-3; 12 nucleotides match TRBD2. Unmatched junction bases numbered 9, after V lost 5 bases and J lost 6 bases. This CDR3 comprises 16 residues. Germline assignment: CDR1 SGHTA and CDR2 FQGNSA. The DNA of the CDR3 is TGTGCCAGCAGCCTTGGACTAGCGGGGAGTCAGGATACGCAGTATTTT. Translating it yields CASSLGLAGSQDTQYF.

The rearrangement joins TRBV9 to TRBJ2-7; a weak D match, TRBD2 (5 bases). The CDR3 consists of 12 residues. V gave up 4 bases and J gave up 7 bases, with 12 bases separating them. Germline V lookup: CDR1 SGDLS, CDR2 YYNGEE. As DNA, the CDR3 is TGTGCCAGCAGCCCGCGCCCGGGGGAGCAGTACTTC. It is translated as CASSPRPGEQYF.

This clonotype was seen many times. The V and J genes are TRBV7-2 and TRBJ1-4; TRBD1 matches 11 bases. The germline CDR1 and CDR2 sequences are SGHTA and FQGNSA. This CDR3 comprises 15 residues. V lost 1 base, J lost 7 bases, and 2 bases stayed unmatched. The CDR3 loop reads CASSLGTGGVEKLFF. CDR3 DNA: TGTGCCAGCAGCTTAGGGACAGGGGGCGTTGAAAAACTGTTTTTT.

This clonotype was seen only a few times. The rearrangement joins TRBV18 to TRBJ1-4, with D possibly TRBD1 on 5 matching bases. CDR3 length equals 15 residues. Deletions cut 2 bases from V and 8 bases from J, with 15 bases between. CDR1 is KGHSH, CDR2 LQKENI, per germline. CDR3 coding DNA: TGTGCCAGCTCACCAAGTTCAGGGAGAGGAGAAAAACTGTTTTTT. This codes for CASSPSSGRGEKLFF.

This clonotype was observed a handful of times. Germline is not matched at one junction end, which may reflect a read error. CDR3: CSARPGGSVPRLYF. The CDR3 DNA reads as TGCAGTGCTAGACCGGGCGGGAGCGTCCCACGCCTGTACTTC. This chain joins TRBV20-1 and TRBJ2-1; 7 bases map to TRBD2. Germline CDR1 DFQATT, CDR2 SNEGSKA (reference sequence). CDR3 length equals 14 residues.

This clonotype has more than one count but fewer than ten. CDR3 loop: CASSLGAGGYEQYF. The CDR3 nucleotides are TGTGCCAGCAGCTTGGGGGCAGGGGGCTACGAGCAGTACTTC. V and J are TRBV5-6 and TRBJ2-7; 7 nucleotides agree with TRBD1. Germline V lookup: CDR1 SGHDT, CDR2 YYEEEE. The CDR3 runs to 14 residues. V gave up 0 bases and J gave up 3 bases; unmatched junction bases: 3.

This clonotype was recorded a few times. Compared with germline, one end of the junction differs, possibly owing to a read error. The CDR3 is CASSAGRSTSNPPLHF. DNA for the CDR3: TGCGCCAGCAGCGCGGGAAGGAGTACGTCTAATCCACCCCTCCACTTT. The chain joins TRBV5-1 to TRBJ1-6; no firm D call. This CDR3 region has 16 residues. The germline CDR1 and CDR2 sequences are SGHRS and YFSETQ.

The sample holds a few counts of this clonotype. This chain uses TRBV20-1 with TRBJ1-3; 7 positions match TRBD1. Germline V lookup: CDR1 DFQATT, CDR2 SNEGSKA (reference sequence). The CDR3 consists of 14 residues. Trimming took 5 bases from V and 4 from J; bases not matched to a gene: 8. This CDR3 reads CSAGRQGIGNTIYF. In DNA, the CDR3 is TGCAGTGCTGGACGACAGGGAATAGGAAACACCATATATTTT.

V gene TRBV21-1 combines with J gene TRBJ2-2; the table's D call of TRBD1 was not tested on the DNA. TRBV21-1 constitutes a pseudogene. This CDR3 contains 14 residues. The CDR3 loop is CASMGGDDTGELFF. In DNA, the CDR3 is TGTGCCAGCATGGGGGGGGATGACACCGGGGAGCTGTTTTTT.

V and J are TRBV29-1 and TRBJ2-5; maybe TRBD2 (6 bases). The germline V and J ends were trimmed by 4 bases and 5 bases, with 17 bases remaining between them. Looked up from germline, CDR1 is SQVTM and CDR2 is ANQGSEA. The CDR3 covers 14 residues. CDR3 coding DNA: TGCAGCGTTGTTATCTCAATGGGGAGGGAGACCCAGTACTTC. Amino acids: CSVVISMGRETQYF.

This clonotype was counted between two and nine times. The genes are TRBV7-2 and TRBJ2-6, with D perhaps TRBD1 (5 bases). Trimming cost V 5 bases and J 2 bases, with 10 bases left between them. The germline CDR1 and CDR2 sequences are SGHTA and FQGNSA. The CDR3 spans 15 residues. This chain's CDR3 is CASSPQVTGANVLTF. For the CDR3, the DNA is TGTGCCAGCAGCCCACAGGTTACTGGGGCCAACGTCCTGACTTTC.

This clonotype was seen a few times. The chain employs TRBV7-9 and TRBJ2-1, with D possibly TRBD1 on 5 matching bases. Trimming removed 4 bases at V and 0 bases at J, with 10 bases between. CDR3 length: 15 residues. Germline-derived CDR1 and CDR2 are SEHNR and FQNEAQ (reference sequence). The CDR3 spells CASSYNRNSYNEQFF. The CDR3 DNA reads TGTGCCAGCAGCTATAACAGGAACTCCTACAATGAGCAGTTCTTC.

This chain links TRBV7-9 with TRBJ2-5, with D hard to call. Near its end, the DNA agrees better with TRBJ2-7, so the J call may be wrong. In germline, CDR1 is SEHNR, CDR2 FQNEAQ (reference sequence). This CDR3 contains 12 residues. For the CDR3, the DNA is TGTGCCAGCAGCTTAGATGTTGGCGAGCAGTACTTC. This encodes CASSLDVGEQYF.